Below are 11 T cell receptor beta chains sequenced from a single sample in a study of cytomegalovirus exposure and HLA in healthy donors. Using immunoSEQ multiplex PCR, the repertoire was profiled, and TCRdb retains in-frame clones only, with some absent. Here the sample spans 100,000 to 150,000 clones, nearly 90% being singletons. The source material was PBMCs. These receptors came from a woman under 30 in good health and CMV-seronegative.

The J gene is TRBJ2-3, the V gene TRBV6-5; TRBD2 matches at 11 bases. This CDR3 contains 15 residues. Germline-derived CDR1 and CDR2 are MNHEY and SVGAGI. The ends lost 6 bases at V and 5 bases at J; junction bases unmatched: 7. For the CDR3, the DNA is TGTGCCAGCAGCAAACTAGCGGGGGTGGGAGATACGCAGTATTTT. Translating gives CASSKLAGVGDTQYF.

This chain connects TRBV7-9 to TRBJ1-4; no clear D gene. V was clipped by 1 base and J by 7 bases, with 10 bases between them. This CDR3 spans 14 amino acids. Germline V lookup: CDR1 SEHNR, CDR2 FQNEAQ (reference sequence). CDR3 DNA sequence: TGTGCCAGCAGCTTAGGGGAGCTTGGTGAAAAACTGTTTTTT. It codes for CASSLGELGEKLFF.

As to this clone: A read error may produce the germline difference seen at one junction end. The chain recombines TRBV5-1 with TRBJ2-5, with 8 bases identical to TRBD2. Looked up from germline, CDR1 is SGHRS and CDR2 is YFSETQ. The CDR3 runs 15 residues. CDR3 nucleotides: TGCGCCAGCGGCTTAAGCGGGGGCCTCCAAGAGACCCAGTACTTC. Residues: CASGLSGGLQETQYF.

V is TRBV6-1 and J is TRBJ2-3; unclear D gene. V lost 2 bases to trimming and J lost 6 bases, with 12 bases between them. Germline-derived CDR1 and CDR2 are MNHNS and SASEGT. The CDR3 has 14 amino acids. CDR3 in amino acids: CASSEWPERDTQYF. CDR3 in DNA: TGTGCCAGCAGTGAATGGCCTGAGAGGGATACGCAGTATTTT.

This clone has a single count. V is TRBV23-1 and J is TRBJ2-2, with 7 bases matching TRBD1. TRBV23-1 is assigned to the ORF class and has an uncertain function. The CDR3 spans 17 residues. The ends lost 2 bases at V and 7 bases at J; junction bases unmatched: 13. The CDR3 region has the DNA TGCGCCAGCAGTCAAAAAAAAATTCCAGGGGGAGACGGGGAGCTGTTTTTT. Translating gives CASSQKKIPGGDGELFF.

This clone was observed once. CDR3 sequence reads: CASSLSSRSGHRNYGYTF. The CDR3 DNA reads as TGCGCCAGCAGCTTGTCATCCCGATCTGGACACCGAAACTATGGCTACACCTTC. V and J are TRBV5-1 and TRBJ1-2, with D maybe TRBD1 (5 bases). The V gene's germline CDR1 is SGHRS and CDR2 YFSETQ. This CDR3 has 18 amino acids. V lost 1 base and J lost 2, with 21 bases in between. The whole variable domain, filled in from reference TRBV5-1 and TRBJ1-2, reads KAGVTQTPRYLIKTRGQQVTLSCSPISGHRSVSWYQQTPGQGLQFLFEYFSETQRNKGNFPGRFSGRQFSNSRSEMNVSTLELGDSALYLCASSLSSRSGHRNYGYTFGSGTRLTVV.

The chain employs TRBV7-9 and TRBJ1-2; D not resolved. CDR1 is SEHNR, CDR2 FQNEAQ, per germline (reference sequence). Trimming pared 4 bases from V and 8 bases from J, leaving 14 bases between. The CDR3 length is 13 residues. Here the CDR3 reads CASSSSPTRGYTF. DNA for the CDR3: TGTGCCAGCAGCTCCTCCCCGACAAGGGGCTACACCTTC.

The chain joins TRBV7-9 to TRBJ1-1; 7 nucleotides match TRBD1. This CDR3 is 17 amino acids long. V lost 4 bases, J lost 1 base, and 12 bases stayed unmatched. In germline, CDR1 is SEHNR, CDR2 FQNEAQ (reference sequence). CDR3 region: CASSSGGRQGTNTEAFF. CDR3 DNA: TGTGCCAGCAGCTCGGGCGGCCGACAGGGTACGAACACTGAAGCTTTCTTT.

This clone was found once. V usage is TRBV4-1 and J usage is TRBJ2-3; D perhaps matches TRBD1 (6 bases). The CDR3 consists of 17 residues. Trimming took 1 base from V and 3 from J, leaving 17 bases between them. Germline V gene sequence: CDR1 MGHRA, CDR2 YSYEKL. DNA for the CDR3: TGCGCCAGCAGCCAAGCGCCTCCGCAGGGGAAAACAGATACGCAGTATTTT. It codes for CASSQAPPQGKTDTQYF.

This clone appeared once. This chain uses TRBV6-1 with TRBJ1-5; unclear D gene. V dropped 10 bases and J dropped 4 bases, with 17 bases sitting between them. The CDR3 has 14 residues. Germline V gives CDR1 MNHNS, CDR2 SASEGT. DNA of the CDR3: TGTGCCACGCGGGAGGGCTGGGGTAATCAGCCCCAGCATTTT. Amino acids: CATREGWGNQPQHF.

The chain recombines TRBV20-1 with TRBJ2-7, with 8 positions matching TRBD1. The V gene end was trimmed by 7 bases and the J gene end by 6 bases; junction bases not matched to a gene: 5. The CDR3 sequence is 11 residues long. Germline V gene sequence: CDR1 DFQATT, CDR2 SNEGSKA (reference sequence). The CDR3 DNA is TGCAGTGGGAAAACAGGGGGCGAGCAGTACTTC. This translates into CSGKTGGEQYF.